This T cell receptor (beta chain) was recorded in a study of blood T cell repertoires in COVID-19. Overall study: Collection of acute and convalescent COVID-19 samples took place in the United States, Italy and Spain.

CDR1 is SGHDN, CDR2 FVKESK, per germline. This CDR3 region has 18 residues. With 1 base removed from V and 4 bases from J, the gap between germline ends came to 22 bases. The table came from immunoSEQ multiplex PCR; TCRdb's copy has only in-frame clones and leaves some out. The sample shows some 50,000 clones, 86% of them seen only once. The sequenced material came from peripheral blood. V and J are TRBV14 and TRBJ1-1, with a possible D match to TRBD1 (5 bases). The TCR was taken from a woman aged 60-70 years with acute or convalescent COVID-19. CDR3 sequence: CASSQGSMAGGFSTEAFF. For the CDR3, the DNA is TGTGCCAGCAGCCAAGGATCAATGGCGGGGGGTTTTAGCACTGAAGCTTTCTTT.